These T cell receptor beta chains were read from a single sample in a study of regulatory T cells in long-lasting Graves disease. TCRdb re-analysed the multiplex PCR reads in MiXCR, keeping a single row per CDR3 protein. This table holds 510,000 or so distinct CDR3 sequences, about 12% found once. This sample also belongs to another study, concerning T cells in Graves' hyperthyroidism and ophthalmopathy.

The material sequenced was peripheral blood mononuclear cells (PBMCs), taken at new diagnosis, from a patient treated with antithyroid drugs. These receptors were obtained from a woman in her twenties or thirties with Graves disease. Each CDR3 is given with its conserved first and last residue. The D gene is left open where the match is weak. Size is stated for part of the rows, as once, few or many counts, or as a class when the clone is expanded.

v_call: TRBV30
d_call: .
cdr3_length: 13
j_call: TRBJ1-5
clone_size: few
cdr3_nt: TGTGCCTGGAGTCTAACAGGGAATCAGCCCCAGCATTTT
cdr3_aa: CAWSLTGNQPQHF

v_call: TRBV3-1
d_call: .
cdr3_length: 13
j_call: TRBJ1-1
clone_size: many
cdr3_nt: TGTGCCAGCAGCCAAGGACTGAACACTGAAGCTTTCTTT
cdr3_aa: CASSQGLNTEAFF

v_call: TRBV29-1
d_call: TRBD1
cdr3_length: 14
j_call: TRBJ1-1
clone_size: few
cdr3_nt: TGCAGCGCGGCAGGACAGGGGGTAATCACTGAAGCTTTCTTT
cdr3_aa: CSAAGQGVITEAFF

v_call: TRBV2
d_call: .
cdr3_length: 11
j_call: TRBJ2-5
clone_size: many
cdr3_nt: TGTGCCAGCAGTGGGGCAGCCACCCAGTACTTC
cdr3_aa: CASSGAATQYF

v_call: TRBV24-1
d_call: .
cdr3_length: 16
j_call: TRBJ2-6
clone_size: .
cdr3_nt: TGTGCCACCAGTGATTTTACCCAGTCTGGGGCCAACGTCCTGACTTTC
cdr3_aa: CATSDFTQSGANVLTF

v_call: TRBV9
d_call: .
cdr3_length: 13
j_call: TRBJ2-1
clone_size: .
cdr3_nt: TGTGCCAGCAGCGTAGGGCAGCCAAATGAGCAGTTCTTC
cdr3_aa: CASSVGQPNEQFF

v_call: TRBV20-1
d_call: TRBD1
cdr3_length: 14
j_call: TRBJ2-1
clone_size: many
cdr3_nt: TGCAGTGCTAGAGGGGACAGAACTCACAATGAGCAGTTCTTC
cdr3_aa: CSARGDRTHNEQFF

v_call: TRBV27
d_call: TRBD1
cdr3_length: 13
j_call: TRBJ2-1
clone_size: few
cdr3_nt: TGTGCCAGCACCCGGACAGGGTTGGATGAGCAGTTCTTC
cdr3_aa: CASTRTGLDEQFF

v_call: TRBV24-1
d_call: .
cdr3_length: 14
j_call: TRBJ1-1
clone_size: many
cdr3_nt: TGTGCCACCAGTGATTTGATCAAGGGAACTGAAGCTTTCTTT
cdr3_aa: CATSDLIKGTEAFF

v_call: TRBV5-8
d_call: TRBD2
cdr3_length: 15
j_call: TRBJ2-1
clone_size: few
cdr3_nt: TGTGCCAGCAGCTTTGGAGCGGGAGGAGTAAATGAGCAGTTCTTC
cdr3_aa: CASSFGAGGVNEQFF

v_call: TRBV18
d_call: TRBD1
cdr3_length: 14
j_call: TRBJ1-1
clone_size: .
cdr3_nt: TGTGCCAGCTCACGAGAGACAGGGGGGACTGAAGCTTTCTTT
cdr3_aa: CASSRETGGTEAFF

v_call: TRBV6-2/TRBV6-3
d_call: TRBD2
cdr3_length: 16
j_call: TRBJ2-7
clone_size: .
cdr3_nt: TGTGCCAGCAGTTTACTAGCGGGACTCTCCCCCTACGAGCAGTACTTC
cdr3_aa: CASSLLAGLSPYEQYF

v_call: TRBV5-1
d_call: .
cdr3_length: 15
j_call: TRBJ1-1
clone_size: many
cdr3_nt: TGTGCCAGCAGCCTCTCAAAGGGGGGGACCACTGAAGCTTTCTTT
cdr3_aa: CASSLSKGGTTEAFF

v_call: TRBV18
d_call: TRBD2
cdr3_length: 16
j_call: TRBJ2-3
clone_size: many
cdr3_nt: TGTGCCAGCTCACCACCGGGCGGGAGGAAGACAGATACGCAGTATTTT
cdr3_aa: CASSPPGGRKTDTQYF

v_call: TRBV4-3
d_call: TRBD2
cdr3_length: 15
j_call: TRBJ2-2
clone_size: .
cdr3_nt: TGCGCCAGCAGCCACGGACTAGCGGGGACCGGGGAGCTGTTTTTT
cdr3_aa: CASSHGLAGTGELFF

v_call: TRBV12-3/TRBV12-4
d_call: TRBD2
cdr3_length: 16
j_call: TRBJ2-3
clone_size: many
cdr3_nt: TGTGCCAGCAGCGCCGGACTAGCGGGCGTCACAGATACGCAGTATTTT
cdr3_aa: CASSAGLAGVTDTQYF

v_call: TRBV12-3/TRBV12-4
d_call: TRBD2
cdr3_length: 18
j_call: TRBJ2-1
clone_size: few
cdr3_nt: TGTGCCAGCAGCCTGAGGCTAGCGGGAGTCGGGGTTGGGAATGAGCAGTTCTTC
cdr3_aa: CASSLRLAGVGVGNEQFF

v_call: TRBV7-3
d_call: .
cdr3_length: 15
j_call: TRBJ2-7
clone_size: many
cdr3_nt: TGTGCCAGCAGCTTCGGCCGCGAACTCGTCTACGAGCAGTACTTC
cdr3_aa: CASSFGRELVYEQYF

v_call: TRBV6-2/TRBV6-3
d_call: TRBD1
cdr3_length: 15
j_call: TRBJ1-1
clone_size: .
cdr3_nt: TGTGCCAGCAGCCTACAGGGGGTCATGAACACTGAAGCTTTCTTT
cdr3_aa: CASSLQGVMNTEAFF

v_call: TRBV6-5
d_call: .
cdr3_length: 14
j_call: TRBJ2-7
clone_size: many
cdr3_nt: TGTGCCAGCAGTTACCAAACTGGCTCCTACGAGCAGTACTTC
cdr3_aa: CASSYQTGSYEQYF

v_call: TRBV13
d_call: TRBD2
cdr3_length: 19
j_call: TRBJ2-2
clone_size: .
cdr3_nt: TGTGCCAGCAGCTTCCCCAACTTAGCGGGACGTCCGAGCACCGGGGAGCTGTTTTTT
cdr3_aa: CASSFPNLAGRPSTGELFF

v_call: TRBV18
d_call: .
cdr3_length: 15
j_call: TRBJ2-1
clone_size: few
cdr3_nt: TGTGCCACCACAATCGACCAGGTGGCCTACAATGAGCAGTTCTTC
cdr3_aa: CATTIDQVAYNEQFF

v_call: TRBV7-2
d_call: TRBD1
cdr3_length: 14
j_call: TRBJ1-5
clone_size: many
cdr3_nt: TGTGCCAGCAGCTACCGACAGGGACGTCAGCCCCAGCATTTT
cdr3_aa: CASSYRQGRQPQHF

v_call: TRBV6-5
d_call: TRBD1
cdr3_length: 14
j_call: TRBJ1-1
clone_size: many
cdr3_nt: TGTGCCAGCAGTTCGCCGACAGGGGACACTGAAGCTTTCTTT
cdr3_aa: CASSSPTGDTEAFF

v_call: TRBV11-2
d_call: TRBD1
cdr3_length: 15
j_call: TRBJ2-7
clone_size: .
cdr3_nt: TGTGCCAGCAGCCCGGGACAGGGGGCGGAATACGAGCAGTACTTC
cdr3_aa: CASSPGQGAEYEQYF